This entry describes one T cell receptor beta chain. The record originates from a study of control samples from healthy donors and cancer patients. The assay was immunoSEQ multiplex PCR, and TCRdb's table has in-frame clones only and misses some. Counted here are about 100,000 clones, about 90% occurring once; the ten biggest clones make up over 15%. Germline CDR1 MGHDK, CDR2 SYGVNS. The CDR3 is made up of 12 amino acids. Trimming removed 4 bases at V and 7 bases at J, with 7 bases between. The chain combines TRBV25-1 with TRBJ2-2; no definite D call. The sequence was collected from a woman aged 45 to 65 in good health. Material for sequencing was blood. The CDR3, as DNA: TGTGCCAGCAGTGTTGGTATCGGGGAGCTGTTTTTT. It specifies CASSVGIGELFF.